These 4 T cell receptor beta chains were sequenced from one sample in a study of cytomegalovirus exposure and HLA in healthy donors listed by TCRdb under 2017. The library came from the immunoSEQ multiplex PCR assay. For the multiplex PCR, a mixture combining 60 forward primers for TCR Vbeta segments and 13 reverse primers for TCR Jbeta segments was used. Not all clones reach the TCRdb copy of this immuneACCESS table, which keeps in-frame sequences only. Checked studies attribute under half of the gap to unresolved V genes and leave the rest unexplained. The sample profile shows about 52,000 clones; 72% of them were found once. Jointly, the top ten make up about 9.3% of the sample. The sequencing input was PBMCs. These TCRs come from a woman in her forties or fifties in good health and CMV-seronegative.

This rearrangement joins TRBV27 to TRBJ1-1; TRBD1 agrees at 7 bases. Germline V gives CDR1 MNHEY, CDR2 SMNVEV (reference sequence). J lost 11 bases, V lost 6 bases, and 12 bases had no gene match. The CDR3 consists of 13 residues. The CDR3 sequence is CASSSRGPFGAFF. The CDR3 DNA is TGTGCCAGCAGCTCGAGGGGGCCCTTCGGGGCTTTCTTT.

The chain combines TRBV28 with TRBJ1-4; a weak D match, TRBD1 (5 bases). Trimming took off 4 bases at V and 5 bases at J, with 11 bases between the two ends. The CDR3 runs to 14 residues. The germline V gene encodes CDR1 MDHEN and CDR2 SYDVKM. The CDR3: CASSSQGANEKLFF. The CDR3 DNA reads TGTGCCAGCAGTTCCCAAGGGGCCAATGAAAAACTGTTTTTT.

The V call is TRBV5-1, the J call TRBJ1-2; D may be TRBD1 (5 bases). V lost 0 bases to trimming and J lost 7 bases, with 13 bases between them. CDR1 and CDR2 from the germline V gene are SGHRS and YFSETQ. The CDR3 totals 14 residues. The CDR3 here is CASSLEGRVSGYTF. The CDR3 coding sequence is TGCGCCAGCAGCTTGGAGGGCAGGGTCTCTGGCTACACCTTC.

The gene calls are TRBV28 and TRBJ2-7; weak D call: TRBD2 (6 bases). Germline CDR1 and CDR2: MDHEN and SYDVKM. Trimming cost V 2 bases and J 3 bases, with 14 bases left between them. This CDR3 is 15 amino acids long. CDR3 residues: CASSLKLEGHYEQYF. DNA for the CDR3: TGTGCCAGCAGTTTAAAATTGGAGGGCCACTACGAGCAGTACTTC.